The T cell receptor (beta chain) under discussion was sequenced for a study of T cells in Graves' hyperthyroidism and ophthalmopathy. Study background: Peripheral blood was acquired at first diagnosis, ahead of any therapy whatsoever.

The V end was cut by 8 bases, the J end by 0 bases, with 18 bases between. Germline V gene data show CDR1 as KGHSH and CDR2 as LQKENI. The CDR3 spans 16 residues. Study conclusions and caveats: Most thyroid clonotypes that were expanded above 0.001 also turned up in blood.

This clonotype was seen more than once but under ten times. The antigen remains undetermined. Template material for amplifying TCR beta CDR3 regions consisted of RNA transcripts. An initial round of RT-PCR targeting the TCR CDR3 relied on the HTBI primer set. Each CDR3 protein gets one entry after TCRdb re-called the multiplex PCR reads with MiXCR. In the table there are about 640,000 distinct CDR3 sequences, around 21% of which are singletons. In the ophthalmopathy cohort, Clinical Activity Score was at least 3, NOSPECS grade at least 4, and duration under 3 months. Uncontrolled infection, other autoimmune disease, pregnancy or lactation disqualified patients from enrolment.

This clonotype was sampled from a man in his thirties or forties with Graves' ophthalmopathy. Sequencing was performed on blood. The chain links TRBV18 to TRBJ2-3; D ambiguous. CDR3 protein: CASRTSRFSSTDTQYF. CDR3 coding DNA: TGTGCCAGCCGAACCAGTCGATTTTCTAGCACAGATACGCAGTATTTT.